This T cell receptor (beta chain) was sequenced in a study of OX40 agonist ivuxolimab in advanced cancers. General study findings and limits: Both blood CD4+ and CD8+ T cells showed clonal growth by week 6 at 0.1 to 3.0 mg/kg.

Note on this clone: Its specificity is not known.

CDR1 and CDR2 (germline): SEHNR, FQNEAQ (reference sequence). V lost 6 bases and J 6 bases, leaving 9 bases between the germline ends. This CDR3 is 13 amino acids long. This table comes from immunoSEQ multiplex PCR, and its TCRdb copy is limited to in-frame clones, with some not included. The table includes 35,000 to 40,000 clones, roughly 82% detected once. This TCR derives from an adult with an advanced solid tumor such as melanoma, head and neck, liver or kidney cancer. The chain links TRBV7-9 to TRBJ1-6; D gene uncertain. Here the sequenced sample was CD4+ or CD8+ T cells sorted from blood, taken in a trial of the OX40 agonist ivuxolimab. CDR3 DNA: TGTGCCAGCAGTATAGCGGTTAATTCACCCCTCCACTTT. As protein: CASSIAVNSPLHF.